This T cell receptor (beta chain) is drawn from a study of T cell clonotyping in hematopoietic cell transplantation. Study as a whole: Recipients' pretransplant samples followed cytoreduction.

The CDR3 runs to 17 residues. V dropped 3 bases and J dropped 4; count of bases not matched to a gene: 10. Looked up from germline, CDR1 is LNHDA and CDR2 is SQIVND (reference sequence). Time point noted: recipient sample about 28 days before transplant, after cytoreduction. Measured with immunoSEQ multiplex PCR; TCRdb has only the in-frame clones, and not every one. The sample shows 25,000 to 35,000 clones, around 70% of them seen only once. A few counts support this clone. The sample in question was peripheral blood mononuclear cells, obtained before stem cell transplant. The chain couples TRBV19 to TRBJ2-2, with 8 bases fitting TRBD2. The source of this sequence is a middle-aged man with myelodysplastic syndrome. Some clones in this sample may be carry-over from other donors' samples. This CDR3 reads CASSILGVAGSTGELFF. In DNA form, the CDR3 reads TGTGCCAGTAGTATCCTCGGGGTAGCGGGATCCACCGGGGAGCTGTTTTTT.